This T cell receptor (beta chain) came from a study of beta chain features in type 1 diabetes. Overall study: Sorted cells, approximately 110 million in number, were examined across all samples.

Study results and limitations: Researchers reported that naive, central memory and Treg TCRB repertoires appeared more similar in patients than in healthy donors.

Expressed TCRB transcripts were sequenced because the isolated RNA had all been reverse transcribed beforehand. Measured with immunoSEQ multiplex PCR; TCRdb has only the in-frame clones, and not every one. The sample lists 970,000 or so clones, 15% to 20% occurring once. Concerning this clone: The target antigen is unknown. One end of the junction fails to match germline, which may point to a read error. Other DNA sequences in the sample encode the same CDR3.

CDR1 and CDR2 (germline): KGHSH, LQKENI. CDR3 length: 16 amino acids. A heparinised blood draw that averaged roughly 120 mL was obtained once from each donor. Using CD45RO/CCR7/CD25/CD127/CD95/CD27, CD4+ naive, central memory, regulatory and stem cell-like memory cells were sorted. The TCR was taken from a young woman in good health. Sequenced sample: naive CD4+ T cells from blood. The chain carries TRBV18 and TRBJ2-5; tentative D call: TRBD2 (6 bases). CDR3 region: CASSPITPGAQETQYF. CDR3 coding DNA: TGTGCCAGTTCACCCATAACCCCGGGAGCACAAGAGACCCAGTACTTC.